A selection of T cell receptor beta chains follows, all from one sample in a study of T cells in Graves' hyperthyroidism and ophthalmopathy. Each CDR3 protein is one row after TCRdb ran MiXCR on the multiplex PCR reads. Of approximately 740,000 distinct CDR3 sequences listed, 12% to 15% are singletons. Sequencing used blood. Receptor source: a woman between 18 and 29 years old with Graves' hyperthyroidism. Each CDR3 is given without its conserved first and last residue.

ASSQVGTSGGVEQF | TRBV7-2 | 14 | TRBJ2-1
ASSPFGEVGNTEAF | TRBV11-2 | 14 | TRBJ1-1
ATRSRVIDTEAF | TRBV24-1 | 12 | TRBJ1-1
ASSRNWMTGTEEKLF | TRBV18 | 15 | TRBJ1-4
ASRAGPRGRPSNYGYT | TRBV5-4 | 16 | TRBJ1-2
ASNLNPGGNQPQH | TRBV12-3/TRBV12-4 | 13 | TRBJ1-5
SARTGGNTEAF | TRBV20-1 | 11 | TRBJ1-1
ASGSGGGGYYYEQY | TRBV12-3/TRBV12-4 | 14 | TRBJ2-7
ASSFTVLGNTGELF | TRBV28 | 14 | TRBJ2-2
ASRLGGTYGYT | TRBV14 | 11 | TRBJ1-2
ASSSWTSGRGPYEQY | TRBV27 | 15 | TRBJ2-7
ASSYSSDNEQF | TRBV6-6 | 11 | TRBJ2-1
SSSWTSGRTDYIDEQF | TRBV20-1 | 16 | TRBJ2-1
ASSLGTGGVPPQH | TRBV5-6 | 13 | TRBJ1-5
AWSPKHGTGPGTEAF | TRBV30 | 15 | TRBJ1-1
ASSLRPADHYNEQF | TRBV7-8 | 14 | TRBJ2-1
ASGSGLAGGEQF | TRBV27 | 12 | TRBJ2-1
ASSSDRGLQPQH | TRBV12-3/TRBV12-4 | 12 | TRBJ1-5
ASSLYSWRFEKLF | TRBV5-6 | 13 | TRBJ1-4
ASSPGPHGYT | TRBV9 | 10 | TRBJ1-2
ASSTPSGHTDTQY | TRBV19 | 13 | TRBJ2-3
ASTGDWNSPLH | TRBV2 | 11 | TRBJ1-6
ATSDRAGGNQPQH | TRBV24-1 | 13 | TRBJ1-5
ASSLDRNTDTQY | TRBV7-3 | 12 | TRBJ2-3
ASSPRQALTTDTQY | TRBV18 | 14 | TRBJ2-3
ASSLLRDRYNEQF | TRBV18 | 13 | TRBJ2-1
ASTLRGSEREQF | TRBV12-3/TRBV12-4 | 12 | TRBJ2-1
ASSQRTWTSSGNTIY | TRBV3-1 | 15 | TRBJ1-3
ASSIAGQANTEAF | TRBV19 | 13 | TRBJ1-1
ASSQNRRVGSF | TRBV3-1 | 11 | TRBJ1-1
SARRGHLAGSNDEQF | TRBV20-1 | 15 | TRBJ2-1
ATSGREAVSSYNEQF | TRBV24-1 | 15 | TRBJ2-1
ASSEGPWGGANVLT | TRBV5-1 | 14 | TRBJ2-6
ATSDPSGANVLT | TRBV24-1 | 12 | TRBJ2-6
ASSPREGGNEKLF | TRBV4-2 | 13 | TRBJ1-4
ASSPGGSRETQY | TRBV11-2 | 12 | TRBJ2-5
ASRSPSGGSYEQY | TRBV28 | 13 | TRBJ2-7
AISGTGGVYTEAF | TRBV10-3 | 13 | TRBJ1-1
ASLRADTQY | TRBV6-1 | 9 | TRBJ2-3
ASSYYRGGGYT | TRBV6-9 | 11 | TRBJ1-2
ASSWDRGTEAF | TRBV11-2 | 11 | TRBJ1-1
ASGGPQDNQPQH | TRBV2 | 12 | TRBJ1-5
ASSFIDASTDTQY | TRBV5-8 | 13 | TRBJ2-3
AWSVRLERNEQF | TRBV30 | 12 | TRBJ2-1
ASTTFGYGYT | TRBV19 | 10 | TRBJ1-2
ASSSIANYGYT | TRBV3-1 | 11 | TRBJ1-2
ASSPYDANYGYT | TRBV13 | 12 | TRBJ1-2
ASSRGQGATYSNQPQH | TRBV4-1 | 16 | TRBJ1-5
SASRGGFEKLF | TRBV20-1 | 11 | TRBJ1-4
ASSLSSWREYDTQY | TRBV27 | 14 | TRBJ2-3
ASSLKLAGVKSSEQY | TRBV28 | 15 | TRBJ2-7
ASNLLDRATGELF | TRBV7-9 | 13 | TRBJ2-2
ASSESGLKNTEAF | TRBV2 | 13 | TRBJ1-1
ASSPTTGLTNEKLF | TRBV7-9 | 14 | TRBJ1-4
ASRNGGVGNQPQH | TRBV6-2/TRBV6-3 | 13 | TRBJ1-5
ASSQIPSRTDTQY | TRBV7-9 | 13 | TRBJ2-3
ASSSRDRDTGELF | TRBV5-4 | 13 | TRBJ2-2
ASSLTGVGNEKLF | TRBV4-2 | 13 | TRBJ1-4
ASFDRGALHGNTIY | TRBV5-8 | 14 | TRBJ1-3
ASSEAGAMIYEQY | TRBV10-1 | 13 | TRBJ2-7